Here is one T cell receptor (beta chain) with its context. MiXCR, run by TCRdb on the 5' RACE reads, gives a single entry per CDR3 protein. The table shows some 44,000 distinct CDR3 sequences, with around 30% occurring only once. This CDR3 is 13 amino acids long. The V end was cut by 2 bases, the J end by 7 bases, with 9 bases between. Germline loops: CDR1 SGHTA, CDR2 FQGTGA. The clonotype comes from a female donor with breast cancer. This sequence joins TRBV7-3 and TRBJ2-4; D unresolved. The source material was tumor-infiltrating memory CD4+ T cells sorted from the breast tumor. Described subset: memory CD4+ T cells, CD4+CD45RO+CD25-. The CDR3 reads CASSLSALNIQYF. The CDR3, as DNA: TGTGCCAGCAGCTTATCGGCACTTAACATTCAGTACTTC.